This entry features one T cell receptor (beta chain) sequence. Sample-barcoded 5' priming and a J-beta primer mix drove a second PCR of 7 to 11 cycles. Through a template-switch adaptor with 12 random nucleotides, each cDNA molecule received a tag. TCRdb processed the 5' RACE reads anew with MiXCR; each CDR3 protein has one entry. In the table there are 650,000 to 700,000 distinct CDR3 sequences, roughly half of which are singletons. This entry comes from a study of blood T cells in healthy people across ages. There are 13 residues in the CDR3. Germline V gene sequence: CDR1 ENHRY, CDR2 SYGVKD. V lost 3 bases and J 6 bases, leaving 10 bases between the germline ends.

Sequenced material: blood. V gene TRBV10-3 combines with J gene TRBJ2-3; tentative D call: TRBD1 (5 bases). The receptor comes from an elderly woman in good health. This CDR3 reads CAISEGASDTQYF. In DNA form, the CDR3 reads TGTGCCATCAGTGAAGGGGCTAGTGATACGCAGTATTTT.